This TCR beta chain was sequenced for a study of shared clonotypes between healthy human individuals. Among the donors, all were Caucasian adults who lived in Nashville, Tennessee. V was clipped by 5 bases and J by 0 bases, with 5 bases between them. CDR1 SGHAT and CDR2 FQNNGV come from the germline V gene. This CDR3 region has 12 residues. Every subset had its genomic DNA shared out evenly among several immunoSEQ plates. In replicate PCRs of unsorted PBMC, 250 to 350 ng DNA, 30,000 or so T cell genomes, was used. Original analysis: As immunoSEQ supplied junction-only sequences (without quality scores), filtering differed. Method: immunoSEQ multiplex PCR; TCRdb's copy keeps in-frame clones and lacks some. Clonal size and the V and J genes are those of that table, whereas D and trimming came from the DNA. The table has about 480,000 clones, 75% to 85% seen once.

The clonotype comes from a woman in her thirties or forties in good health. Some clones in this sample may be carry-over from other donors' samples. The sample consisted of PBMCs. The J gene is TRBJ2-7, the V gene TRBV11-2; D gene uncertain. This CDR3 reads CASSPYSYEQYF. Written as DNA, the CDR3 is TGTGCCAGCAGCCCCTACTCCTACGAGCAGTACTTC.